These 2 T cell receptor beta chains were sequenced from one sample in a study of blood T cell repertoires in COVID-19 (dated by TCRdb to about 2020). To prepare the library, the immunoSEQ multiplex PCR assay was applied. TCRdb obtained this table from immuneACCESS and retained in-frame rearrangements with V and J assigned. These tables miss some clones; where compared with another copy, unresolved V genes account for less than half of the shortfall, and the remainder is unexplained. This sample gives under 350,000 clones in total; 80% to 90% of them show up just once. Of the sample, about 4.2% is held by the ten largest clones. Sequences were obtained from PBMCs or T cells enriched from blood (not recorded which). These receptors were collected from a woman between 40 and 50 years old with acute COVID-19.

The chain recombines TRBV4-2 with TRBJ2-7; D is undetermined. Germline V CDR1 and CDR2: LGHNA, YNFKEQ. The CDR3 is 16 amino acids. V was trimmed by 5 bases and J by 3 bases, leaving 20 bases between them. CDR3 protein: CASSSYTGSAYYEQYF. The DNA of the CDR3 is TGTGCCAGCAGCTCATATACGGGTTCGGCCTACTACGAGCAGTACTTC.

As concerns this clone: Compared with germline, one end of the junction differs, possibly owing to a read error. V is TRBV18 and J is TRBJ2-7; 11 bases match TRBD2. The CDR3 covers 15 residues. The germline V gene encodes CDR1 KGHSH and CDR2 LQKENI. The CDR3 region is CASSRGTSGTYKQYF. CDR3 sequence (DNA): TGTGCCAGCTCACGCGGGACTAGCGGTACCTACAAGCAGTACTTC.